The rows below give T cell receptor beta chains drawn from one sample of a study of T cells in Graves' hyperthyroidism and ophthalmopathy. TCRdb passed the multiplex PCR reads through MiXCR, listing each CDR3 protein once. This table has about 400,000 distinct CDR3 sequences, more than 15% appearing once. The specimen was blood. Receptor source: a woman in her late teens or twenties with Graves' hyperthyroidism. Each CDR3 is given with its conserved first and last residue. Fields, in order: clone size, CDR3 length, J gene, V gene, D gene, CDR3 DNA, CDR3 protein. The D gene is left open where the match is weak. Only some rows state a clone size, as once, few, many or a class for expanded clones.

size: once
length: 16
J: TRBJ2-1
V: TRBV11-2
D: TRBD2
DNA: TGTGCCAGCAGCCTCGAGGCTAGCGGGAAACGCAATGAGCAGTTCTTC
CDR3: CASSLEASGKRNEQFF

size: many
length: 16
J: TRBJ2-3
V: TRBV30
D: TRBD2
DNA: TGTGCCTGGAGCGGGGGACTAGCGGGAGAGGCAGATACGCAGTATTTT
CDR3: CAWSGGLAGEADTQYF

size: many
length: 14
J: TRBJ1-4
V: TRBV12-3/TRBV12-4
D: -
DNA: TGTGCCAGCAGTTTTATAGGAGTCCAGGAAAAACTGTTTTTT
CDR3: CASSFIGVQEKLFF

size: -
length: 14
J: TRBJ1-6
V: TRBV6-5
D: -
DNA: TGTGCCAGCAGTTACTGGATTTATAATTCACCCCTCCACTTT
CDR3: CASSYWIYNSPLHF

size: -
length: 18
J: TRBJ2-7
V: TRBV20-1
D: TRBD2
DNA: TGCAGTGCTAGAGATTCGGAAGGGACTAGCGGGAGGTGGGACGAGCAGTACTTC
CDR3: CSARDSEGTSGRWDEQYF

size: -
length: 13
J: TRBJ1-2
V: TRBV30
D: TRBD1
DNA: TGTGCCTGGATATCCGGACAGGTTCATGGCTACACCTTC
CDR3: CAWISGQVHGYTF

size: many
length: 15
J: TRBJ2-7
V: TRBV11-2
D: -
DNA: TGTGCCAGCAGCGGCCCTTGGCGGGATTCCTACGAGCAGTACTTC
CDR3: CASSGPWRDSYEQYF

size: many
length: 13
J: TRBJ2-7
V: TRBV6-1
D: -
DNA: TGTGCCAGCAGTTCACGGGGAGGCCACGAGCAGTACTTC
CDR3: CASSSRGGHEQYF

size: many
length: 15
J: TRBJ1-2
V: TRBV29-1
D: -
DNA: TGCAGCGTTGACGGCCGGGATACTCTTAACTATGGCTACACCTTC
CDR3: CSVDGRDTLNYGYTF

size: -
length: 12
J: TRBJ2-4
V: TRBV30
D: -
DNA: TGTGCCTGGGCCGATGGTTCGTACATTCAGTACTTC
CDR3: CAWADGSYIQYF

size: few
length: 15
J: TRBJ2-1
V: TRBV13
D: TRBD1
DNA: TGTGCCAGCAGCTCTTGGACAGGGGAGCACAATGAGCAGTTCTTC
CDR3: CASSSWTGEHNEQFF

size: many
length: 15
J: TRBJ1-5
V: TRBV6-5
D: -
DNA: TGTGCCAGCAGTTACTCGGTTACAGGCAATCAGCCCCAGCATTTT
CDR3: CASSYSVTGNQPQHF

size: once
length: 15
J: TRBJ2-2
V: TRBV11-2
D: -
DNA: TGTGCCAGCAGCGTTACCGGGTTCGTGGCCGGGGAGCTGTTTTTT
CDR3: CASSVTGFVAGELFF

size: -
length: 14
J: TRBJ2-2
V: TRBV9
D: -
DNA: TGTGCCAGCAGCGTAAGGACAAACACCGGGGAGCTGTTTTTT
CDR3: CASSVRTNTGELFF

size: many
length: 15
J: TRBJ2-3
V: TRBV29-1
D: TRBD1
DNA: TGCAGCGTTACCGGGACAGGGGGAATCACAGATACGCAGTATTTT
CDR3: CSVTGTGGITDTQYF

size: many
length: 14
J: TRBJ2-5
V: TRBV2
D: TRBD1
DNA: TGTGCCAGCAAGATTCCGGGACAGCAAGAGACCCAGTACTTC
CDR3: CASKIPGQQETQYF

size: many
length: 15
J: TRBJ1-4
V: TRBV3-1
D: -
DNA: TGTGCCAGCAGCCGAGAATGGGGGATTGATGAAAAACTGTTTTTT
CDR3: CASSREWGIDEKLFF

size: many
length: 13
J: TRBJ2-1
V: TRBV5-1
D: -
DNA: TGCGCCAGCAGCTTGGCTTCAGGCGCTGAGCAGTTCTTC
CDR3: CASSLASGAEQFF

size: many
length: 14
J: TRBJ2-7
V: TRBV29-1
D: TRBD2
DNA: TGCAGCGCCCGCCTGGGGGGGAGCTCCTACGAGCAGTACTTC
CDR3: CSARLGGSSYEQYF

size: -
length: 16
J: TRBJ2-1
V: TRBV11-1
D: -
DNA: TGTGCCAGCGGAGGGGGATTGCCCAGTTCCTACAATGAGCAGTTCTTC
CDR3: CASGGGLPSSYNEQFF

size: many
length: 15
J: TRBJ2-1
V: TRBV27
D: -
DNA: TGTGCCAGCAGTGCGGGACTCCCCTCCTACAATGAGCAGTTCTTC
CDR3: CASSAGLPSYNEQFF

size: few
length: 15
J: TRBJ2-2
V: TRBV6-1
D: -
DNA: TGTGCCAGCAGCGTCTCCTTGGAGGACGCCGGGGAGCTGTTTTTT
CDR3: CASSVSLEDAGELFF

size: many
length: 13
J: TRBJ1-2
V: TRBV18
D: -
DNA: TGTGCCAGCTCACCAGGGGAAGGCTATGGCTACACCTTC
CDR3: CASSPGEGYGYTF

size: many
length: 16
J: TRBJ2-1
V: TRBV3-1
D: TRBD2
DNA: TGTGCCAGCAGCCAAGGCGGGGGGGCCCGAAACAATGAGCAGTTCTTC
CDR3: CASSQGGGARNNEQFF

size: -
length: 21
J: TRBJ2-5
V: TRBV4-1
D: TRBD1
DNA: TGCGCCAGCAGCCAAGTGTGGGACAGGGGGGGGTCAGGAGCCAGCCAAGAGACCCAGTACTTC
CDR3: CASSQVWDRGGSGASQETQYF

size: many
length: 14
J: TRBJ1-2
V: TRBV20-1
D: -
DNA: TGCAGTGCTAGAGATCAGGGGCGCCGTGATGGCTACACCTTC
CDR3: CSARDQGRRDGYTF